This TCR beta chain was identified during a study of T cell responses to AZD1222 COVID-19 vaccine (dated by TCRdb to 2020 to 2023). The study in broad terms: AZD1222 recipients given second doses at about 4 weeks or at about 12 weeks were pooled, since spike-specific TCR depth and breadth were not found to differ between the two schedules. A total of just over 230 trial participants underwent TCR sequencing, of whom some 210 received two doses of AZD1222 and roughly 25 received two doses of the MenACWY control vaccine. Trial participants were enrolled by age into subgroups of 18-55, 56-69 and 70-plus years, and around 150, 29 and 61 TCR-sequenced participants, respectively, were included in these subgroups. The study at large found these results: After two AZD1222 doses, spike-specific TCR breadth and depth were significantly higher than at day 0 and than in MenACWY recipients. Conclusions about previously exposed vaccinees were limited because only six AZD1222 recipients were SARS-CoV-2 seropositive at baseline. The 56-69-year group was small, and its depth increase did not reach significance, likely because of low power. No day 14 peak-response samples were available, so repertoires were characterized only after the peak T cell response. CD4 TCRs associated with the vaccine covered the entire spike protein, and the dominant responses were in regions 160-218 and 743-854. Reportedly, close to half of the unique spike-specific TCRs recognized epitopes lying outside the regions that are mutated in the B.1.351 and B.1.1.7 variants. Participants were mostly white British, with more females than males. The authors suggested clonal diversity may have been underestimated.

Trimming removed 5 bases from V and 6 bases from J, leaving 10 bases between the germline ends. Reading the germline V gene gives CDR1 SGHVS and CDR2 FQNEAQ. Taken from cysteine to phenylalanine, the CDR3 has 12 residues. Kept here is only the CDR3 DNA, which spans 36 bases and is read in frame from base 1. The time point label corresponds to: baseline before first vaccination. Vaccinee samples came from UK trials COV001 and COV002, including a single-blind randomized controlled phase 2/3 trial of AZD1222 (ChAdOx1 nCoV-19) in healthy adults. Trial participant PBMC samples were collected at day 0 and day 28 after the second dose for TCRbeta chain sequencing. The CDR3 regions of human TCRbeta chains were analyzed by immunosequencing. Under the source paper's analysis protocol: TCRs in the repertoires were matched against a reference library of SARS-CoV-2-specific TCRs that had been generated with the MIRA antigen-specificity platform. Breadth meant the fraction of unique TCRs that were SARS-CoV-2-associated, whereas depth meant the fraction of total T cells that were SARS-CoV-2-associated. Using the MIRA data, each spike-specific TCR was mapped to the spike region that the TCR reacts to and placed in a CD4 or CD8 class. Log10-transformed breadth and depth values were compared by one-way ANOVA with Sidak's multiple comparisons tests. The clones in this table, taken by TCRdb from immuneACCESS, are in-frame only. Not every clone is retained; where verified, under half of the shortfall comes from an unresolved V gene, and the cause of the rest is unknown. Clonal size and the V and J genes are those of that table, whereas D and trimming came from the DNA. In all, the sample holds fewer than 150,000 clones, and roughly nine tenths of those were seen once. The ten largest make up around 3.6% of the sample.

This clone is judged medium-sized (0.01 to 0.1%). This clone's antigen is unknown. No much larger clone is present one base from it, and per-base qualities are unavailable. The sequence derives from an adult in good health. The sequencing used peripheral blood, collected on day 0 of AZD1222 vaccination. This sequence uses TRBV7-8 and TRBJ1-2; there is no confident call for the D gene. CDR3 loop: CASSRDTDGYTF. Read as DNA, the sequence is TGTGCCAGCAGCCGAGACACGGATGGCTACACCTTC.